A selection of T cell receptor beta chains follows, all from one sample in a study of cytomegalovirus exposure and HLA in healthy donors. This table comes from immunoSEQ multiplex PCR, and its TCRdb copy is limited to in-frame clones, with some not included. The profile shows some 97,000 clones, 70% to 80% of them singletons. The sample comprised PBMCs. These receptors all stem from a female donor in good health and CMV-seropositive. Both conserved end residues are part of each CDR3. Fields, in order: D gene, clone size, J gene, V gene, CDR3 DNA, CDR3 protein. A D gene is named only where the DNA matches it firmly. Rows give clone size only sometimes, using once, few, many, or a class for an expanded clone.

D gene: -; clone size: -; J gene: TRBJ1-3; V gene: TRBV7-2; CDR3 DNA: TGTGCCAGCAGCTTAGTCAACTCTGGAAACACCATATATTTT; CDR3 protein: CASSLVNSGNTIYF
D gene: -; clone size: -; J gene: TRBJ1-5; V gene: TRBV4-1; CDR3 DNA: TGCGCCAGCAGCCAAGGGGCCAATCAGCCCCAGCATTTT; CDR3 protein: CASSQGANQPQHF
D gene: -; clone size: -; J gene: TRBJ1-2; V gene: TRBV27; CDR3 DNA: TGTGCCAGCAGTCCCGGTAAGGGGCTAATCTATGGCTACACCTTC; CDR3 protein: CASSPGKGLIYGYTF
D gene: -; clone size: -; J gene: TRBJ1-5; V gene: TRBV6-1; CDR3 DNA: TGTGCCAGCAGTTCCCAGGGAAATCAGCCCCAGCATTTT; CDR3 protein: CASSSQGNQPQHF
D gene: TRBD2; clone size: -; J gene: TRBJ2-1; V gene: TRBV18; CDR3 DNA: TGTGCCAGCTCACCCGCGGGAGGGAACCTTGAGCAGTTCTTC; CDR3 protein: CASSPAGGNLEQFF
D gene: TRBD2; clone size: -; J gene: TRBJ2-1; V gene: TRBV30; CDR3 DNA: TGTGCCTGGAGTCCCCAGGGTCTAGCGGGAGTCTTTATCGATGAGCAGTTCTTC; CDR3 protein: CAWSPQGLAGVFIDEQFF
D gene: -; clone size: -; J gene: TRBJ1-5; V gene: TRBV5-6; CDR3 DNA: TGTGCCAGCAGCGGGGCACGCCAGCCCCAGCATTTT; CDR3 protein: CASSGARQPQHF
D gene: -; clone size: -; J gene: TRBJ2-5; V gene: TRBV4-1; CDR3 DNA: TGCGCCAGCAGCCAAGATTCGACAGACCAAGAGACCCAGTACTTC; CDR3 protein: CASSQDSTDQETQYF
D gene: TRBD1; clone size: -; J gene: TRBJ2-5; V gene: TRBV7-9; CDR3 DNA: TGTGCCAGCAGCACCTTTGGACAGGCACAAGAGACCCAGTACTTC; CDR3 protein: CASSTFGQAQETQYF
D gene: -; clone size: -; J gene: TRBJ1-2; V gene: TRBV28; CDR3 DNA: TGTGCCAGCAGTTTTGACGGGAACTATGGCTACACCTTC; CDR3 protein: CASSFDGNYGYTF
D gene: -; clone size: -; J gene: TRBJ2-1; V gene: TRBV27; CDR3 DNA: TGTGCCAGCAGTTTCTCCAATGAGCAGTTCTTC; CDR3 protein: CASSFSNEQFF
D gene: TRBD1; clone size: -; J gene: TRBJ1-1; V gene: TRBV5-1; CDR3 DNA: TGCGCCAGCAGCCCCGGGACAGGTAGATTGACCTGGGGAGCTTTCTTT; CDR3 protein: CASSPGTGRLTWGAFF
D gene: TRBD1; clone size: -; J gene: TRBJ2-7; V gene: TRBV6-1; CDR3 DNA: TGTGCCAGCGGAACACTAACAGGGGGCACCTACGAGCAGTACTTC; CDR3 protein: CASGTLTGGTYEQYF
D gene: TRBD1; clone size: once; J gene: TRBJ2-1; V gene: TRBV10-3; CDR3 DNA: TGTGCCATCAGTGGGACAGGGAACAATGAGCAGTTCTTC; CDR3 protein: CAISGTGNNEQFF
D gene: TRBD2; clone size: -; J gene: TRBJ2-5; V gene: TRBV5-1; CDR3 DNA: TGCGCCAGCAGCCGCGGACTAGCGGGAGTCGGGGAGACCCAGTACTTC; CDR3 protein: CASSRGLAGVGETQYF
D gene: -; clone size: once; J gene: TRBJ2-1; V gene: TRBV7-8; CDR3 DNA: TGTGCCAGCAGCCCCGGCCCCGGGAGAACCTACAATGAGCAGTTCTTC; CDR3 protein: CASSPGPGRTYNEQFF
D gene: -; clone size: few; J gene: TRBJ2-4; V gene: TRBV5-6; CDR3 DNA: TGTGCCAGCAGCTTGGGGACTCACAGTCAGTACTTC; CDR3 protein: CASSLGTHSQYF
D gene: TRBD1; clone size: -; J gene: TRBJ1-3; V gene: TRBV5-4; CDR3 DNA: TGTGCCAGCAGCGGGGACAGGGGGATTGGAAACACCATATATTTT; CDR3 protein: CASSGDRGIGNTIYF
D gene: TRBD1; clone size: -; J gene: TRBJ1-2; V gene: TRBV4-3; CDR3 DNA: TGCGCCAGCAGCCAAGATCTATCAGGGGGCGATGGCTACACCTTC; CDR3 protein: CASSQDLSGGDGYTF
D gene: TRBD1; clone size: -; J gene: TRBJ1-2; V gene: TRBV5-4; CDR3 DNA: TGTGCCAGCAGCTTGTTTCCCGGACAGGGCAACTATGGCTACACCTTC; CDR3 protein: CASSLFPGQGNYGYTF